The T cell receptor (beta chain) under discussion was sequenced for a study of cytomegalovirus exposure and HLA in healthy donors. The ends were cut back, 3 bases at V and 4 bases at J, with 9 bases in the middle. The CDR3 is made up of 13 amino acids. Germline-derived CDR1 and CDR2 are SEHNR and FQNEAQ (reference sequence). It was with 60 Vbeta and 13 Jbeta primers that the PCR ran. Using immunoSEQ multiplex PCR, the repertoire was profiled, and TCRdb retains in-frame clones only, with some absent. The sample includes about 200,000 clones, over 65% of them seen just once. Sequenced input: PBMCs. The chain links TRBV7-9 to TRBJ1-2, with D maybe TRBD1 (6 bases). This TCR was recovered from a boy between 2 and 15 years old in good health and CMV-seronegative. CDR3 bases: TGTGCCAGCAGCTTCGGACAGAGCTATGGCTACACCTTC. It translates to CASSFGQSYGYTF.